The source of this T cell receptor beta chain is a study of blood T cell repertoires in COVID-19. V shed 3 bases and J 2 bases; nucleotides not matched to a gene: 8. Per the germline V gene, CDR1 is LNHDA and CDR2 is SQIVND (reference sequence). CDR3 length equals 18 residues. This clone has just one count. Data came from immunoSEQ multiplex PCR; TCRdb stores just in-frame clones and leaves some out. The sample carries some 44,000 clones, about 88% recorded once. This clonotype was obtained from a human donor in a cohort sampled during active COVID-19. J is TRBJ2-1 and V is TRBV19; 12 positions agree with TRBD1. Sequences were obtained from peripheral blood. Here the CDR3 DNA reads TGTGCCAGTAGTATTGGGACAGGGGGCGCATATACCTACAATGAGCAGTTCTTC. Translation: CASSIGTGGAYTYNEQFF.